This T cell receptor beta chain was profiled in a study of cytomegalovirus exposure and HLA in healthy donors. About this clone itself: What it binds is unknown.

The PCR was carried out with 60 Vbeta primers and 13 Jbeta primers. Assay: immunoSEQ multiplex PCR; the TCRdb copy retains only in-frame clones and omits some. This table has 120,000 to 150,000 clones, more than 65% appearing once. This CDR3 is 12 amino acids long. The V end lost 10 bases, the J end lost 2 bases, and 10 bases lay between the germline ends. CDR1 is MDHEN and CDR2 is SYDVKM in the germline V gene. Overall study findings and caveats: Later on, a genetic analysis was performed. It linked a missense variant in DCLRE1C with V- and J-gene trimming of TCR beta. A few chains tied to CMV proved CMV antigen-specific in vitro. TCR beta chains associated with HLA were, in a later analysis, more clonally expanded than equally common others.

Sequenced sample: PBMCs. The TCR was taken from a woman aged 25 to 39 in good health and CMV-seronegative. The chain employs TRBV28 and TRBJ2-3; D possibly corresponds to TRBD2 (6 bases). Here the CDR3 reads CAISGPTDTQYF. The CDR3 nucleotides are TGTGCCATTAGCGGACCCACAGATACGCAGTATTTT.